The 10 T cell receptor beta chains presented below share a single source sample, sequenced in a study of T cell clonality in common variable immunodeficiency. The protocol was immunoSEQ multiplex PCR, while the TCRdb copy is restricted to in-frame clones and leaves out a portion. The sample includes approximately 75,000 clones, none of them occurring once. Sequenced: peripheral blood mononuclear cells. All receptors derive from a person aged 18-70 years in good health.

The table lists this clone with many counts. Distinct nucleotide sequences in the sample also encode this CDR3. The CDR3 DNA, read in part, is TGCGCCAGCAGCTTGGCGGGGAACACTGAA. Translating it yields CASSLAGNTE. The full CDR3 protein is CASSLAGNTEAFF. This rearrangement joins TRBV5-1 to TRBJ1-1, with D unresolved. The read halts 3 residues ahead of the CDR3 end, with the missing end drawn from the germline J gene. The V end lost 0 bases, the J end lost 1 base, and 4 bases lay between the germline ends. The germline V gene has CDR1 SGHRS and CDR2 YFSETQ. The CDR3 covers 13 residues.

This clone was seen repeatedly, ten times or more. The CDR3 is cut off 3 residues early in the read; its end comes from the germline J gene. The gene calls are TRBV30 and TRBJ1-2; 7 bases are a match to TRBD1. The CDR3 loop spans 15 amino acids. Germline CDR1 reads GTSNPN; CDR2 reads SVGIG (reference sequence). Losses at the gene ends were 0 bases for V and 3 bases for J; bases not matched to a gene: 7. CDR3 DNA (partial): TGTGCCTGGAGTGTACTTCGCGGGACAGACTATGGC. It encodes CAWSVLRGTDYG. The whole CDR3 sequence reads CAWSVLRGTDYGYTF. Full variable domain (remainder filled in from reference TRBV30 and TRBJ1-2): SQTIHQWPATLVQPVGSPLSLECTVEGTSNPNLYWYRQAAGRGLQLLFYSVGIGQISSEVPQNLSASRPQDRQFILSSKKLLLSDSGFYLCAWSVLRGTDYGYTFGSGTRLTVV.

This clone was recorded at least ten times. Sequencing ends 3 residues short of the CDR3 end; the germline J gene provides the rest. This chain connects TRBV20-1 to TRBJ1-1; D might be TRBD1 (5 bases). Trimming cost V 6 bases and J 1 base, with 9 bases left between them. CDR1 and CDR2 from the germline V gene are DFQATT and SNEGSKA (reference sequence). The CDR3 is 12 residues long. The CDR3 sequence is CSAERGNTEAFF. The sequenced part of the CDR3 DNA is TGCAGTGCCGAGAGGGGGAACACTGAA.

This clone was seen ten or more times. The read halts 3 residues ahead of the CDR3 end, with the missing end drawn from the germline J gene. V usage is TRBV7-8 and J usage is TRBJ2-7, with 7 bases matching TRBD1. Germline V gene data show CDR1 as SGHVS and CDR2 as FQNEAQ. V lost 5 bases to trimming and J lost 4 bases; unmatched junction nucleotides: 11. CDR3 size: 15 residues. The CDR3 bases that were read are TGTGCCAGCAGCAGGCGGACAGGCGAGTGGTACGAG. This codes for CASSRRTGEWYE. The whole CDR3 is CASSRRTGEWYEQYF.

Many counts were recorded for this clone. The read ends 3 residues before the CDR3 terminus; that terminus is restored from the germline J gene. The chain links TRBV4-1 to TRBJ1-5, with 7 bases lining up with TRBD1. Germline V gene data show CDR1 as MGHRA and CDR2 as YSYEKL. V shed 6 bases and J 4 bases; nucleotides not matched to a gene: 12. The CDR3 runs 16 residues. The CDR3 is CASSRDSVRQNQPQHF. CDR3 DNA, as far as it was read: TGCGCCAGCAGTAGGGACAGTGTCCGACAAAATCAGCCC.

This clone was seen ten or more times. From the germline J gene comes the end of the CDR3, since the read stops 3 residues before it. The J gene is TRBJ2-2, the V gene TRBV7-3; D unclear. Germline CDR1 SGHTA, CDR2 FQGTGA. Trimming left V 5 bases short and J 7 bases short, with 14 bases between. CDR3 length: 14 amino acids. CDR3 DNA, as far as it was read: TGTGCCAGCAGCATAAACACCGCTGGCGGGGAG. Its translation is CASSINTAGGE. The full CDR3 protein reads CASSINTAGGELFF.

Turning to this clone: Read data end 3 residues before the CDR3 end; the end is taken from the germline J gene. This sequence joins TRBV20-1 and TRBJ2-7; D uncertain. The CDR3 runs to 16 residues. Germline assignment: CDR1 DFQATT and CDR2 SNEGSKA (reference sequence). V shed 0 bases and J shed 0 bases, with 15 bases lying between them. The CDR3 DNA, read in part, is TGCAGTGCTAGAGATTTTCTTGGCGGATCCTCCTACGAG. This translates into CSARDFLGGSSYE. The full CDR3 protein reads CSARDFLGGSSYEQYF.

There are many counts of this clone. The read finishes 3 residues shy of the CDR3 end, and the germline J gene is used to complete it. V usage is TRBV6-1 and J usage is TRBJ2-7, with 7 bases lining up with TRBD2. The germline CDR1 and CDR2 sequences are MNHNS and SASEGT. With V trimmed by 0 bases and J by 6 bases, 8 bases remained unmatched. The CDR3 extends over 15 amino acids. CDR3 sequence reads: CASSEARGGSSEQYF. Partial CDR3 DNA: TGTGCCAGCAGTGAAGCGCGAGGCGGGAGTAGCGAG.

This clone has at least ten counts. CDR3 bases read: TGTGCCAGCAGCTTTGGGGGGCAGCCC. Amino acids: CASSFGGQP. The full CDR3 sequence reads CASSFGGQPQHF. The chain couples TRBV7-9 to TRBJ1-5, with D possibly TRBD1 on 5 matching bases. The CDR3 goes on 3 residues after the read ends, and that part is filled in from the germline J gene. CDR3 length: 12 residues. The ends were cut back, 3 bases at V and 7 bases at J, with 7 bases in the middle. CDR1 is SEHNR and CDR2 is FQNEAQ in the germline V gene (reference sequence).

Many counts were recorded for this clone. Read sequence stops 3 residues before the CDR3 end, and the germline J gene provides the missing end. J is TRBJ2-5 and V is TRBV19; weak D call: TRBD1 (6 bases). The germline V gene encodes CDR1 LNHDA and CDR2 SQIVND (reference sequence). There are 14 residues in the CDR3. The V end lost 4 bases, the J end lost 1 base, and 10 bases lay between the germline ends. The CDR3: CASSTGQFQETQYF. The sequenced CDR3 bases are TGTGCCAGTAGTACTGGACAGTTCCAAGAGACC.